This T cell receptor beta chain is drawn from a study of OX40 agonist ivuxolimab in advanced cancers. Overall study: Ivuxolimab doses were 0.01, 0.1, 0.3, 1.5, 3 or 10 mg/kg every 2 weeks. A diagnosis of hepatocellular carcinoma, melanoma, renal cell or head and neck cancer was present in dose-escalation patients.

TCRdb's table, derived via immunoSEQ multiplex PCR, lists solely in-frame clones and lacks some. The sample contains fewer than 70,000 clones, around 90% of which appear only once. Specimen: CD4+ or CD8+ T cells sorted from blood, collected in a trial of the OX40 agonist ivuxolimab. The sequence was obtained from an adult with an advanced solid tumor such as melanoma, head and neck, liver or kidney cancer.

The CDR3 loop reads CASSQGAWGNTDTQYF. CDR3 DNA sequence: TGCGCCAGCAGCCAAGGGGCGTGGGGAAACACAGATACGCAGTATTTT. The rearrangement joins TRBV4-1 to TRBJ2-3; D uncertain. The germline V gene encodes CDR1 MGHRA and CDR2 YSYEKL. The CDR3 runs 16 residues. V lost 1 base and J lost 2, with 13 bases in between.